This passage covers 10 T cell receptor beta chains from one sample sequenced in a study of beta chain features in type 1 diabetes. Since all of the isolated RNA was reverse transcribed, expressed TCRB transcripts were what got sequenced. Sequencing used immunoSEQ multiplex PCR; TCRdb keeps in-frame clones, though not all of them. Found here are under 400,000 clones, approximately 12% of them singletons; the top ten hold roughly 0.015%. Sequences were obtained from naive CD4+ T cells from blood. The receptors originated from a man in his late teens or twenties in good health.

The genes are TRBV6-5 and TRBJ1-6; tentative D call: TRBD1 (5 bases). Trimming took off 2 bases at V and 8 bases at J, with 10 bases between the two ends. The CDR3 covers 14 residues. Germline V gene lookup returns CDR1 MNHEY and CDR2 SVGAGI. The CDR3 spells CASSYQGRDSPLHF. The CDR3 DNA reads as TGTGCCAGCAGTTACCAGGGCCGGGATTCACCCCTCCACTTT.

This clone was counted only a few times. This sequence joins TRBV7-2 and TRBJ2-2; weak D call: TRBD2 (6 bases). The CDR3 has 16 amino acids. V was trimmed by 5 bases and J by 4 bases, leaving 17 bases between them. CDR1 is SGHTA, CDR2 FQGNSA, per germline. CDR3 nucleotide sequence: TGTGCCAGCAGCCCCTCGGTGGGGGGAAGCACCGGGGAGCTGTTTTTT. Residues: CASSPSVGGSTGELFF.

This clone was found once. The V gene is TRBV30, the J gene TRBJ2-7, with 7 bases fitting TRBD2. The germline CDR1 and CDR2 sequences are GTSNPN and SVGIG (reference sequence). The CDR3 runs to 17 residues. Trimming took 6 bases from V and 2 from J; bases not matched to a gene: 19. CDR3 bases: TGTGCCTGCCGAAGGAGGGCGGGAGTTTATTGGGCCTACGAGCAGTACTTC. This gives the protein CACRRRAGVYWAYEQYF.

This clone was seen more than once but under ten times. The V call is TRBV7-9, the J call TRBJ1-1; possibly TRBD1 for D (5 bases). Germline CDR1 and CDR2: SEHNR and FQNEAQ (reference sequence). V was pared by 4 bases and J by 5 bases, with 14 bases between. The CDR3 extends over 14 amino acids. The CDR3 coding sequence is TGTGCCAGCAGCTCATTCAGGGAGGGAACTGAAGCTTTCTTT. Protein sequence: CASSSFREGTEAFF.

The rearrangement joins TRBV4-3 to TRBJ2-7, with 12 bases fitting TRBD2. Trimming at V came to 4 bases and at J to 6 bases, leaving 7 bases not matched to a gene. Germline values: CDR1 LGHNA, CDR2 YSLEER. The CDR3 has 15 residues. Written as DNA, the CDR3 is TGCGCCAGCAGCCGGAGACTAGCGGGAGAAATCGAGCAGTACTTC. Translation gives CASSRRLAGEIEQYF.

This clone has just a few counts. V gene TRBV5-4 combines with J gene TRBJ1-6; the D is unclear. Germline lookup yields CDR1 SGHNT and CDR2 YYREEE (reference sequence). The CDR3 spans 16 residues. V was shortened by 0 bases and J by 8 bases, with 15 bases between the two germline ends. The chain's CDR3 is CASSLDYTRYDSPLHF. The CDR3 nucleotides read TGTGCCAGCAGCTTGGATTACACAAGATACGATTCACCCCTCCACTTT.

The chain joins TRBV7-2 to TRBJ2-7, with TRBD2 matching 7 bases. The junction had 6 bases not matched to a gene; V was cut back by 1 base and J by 3 bases. Germline CDR1 SGHTA, CDR2 FQGNSA. This CDR3 is built from 15 residues. The CDR3 is CASSLGAGVFYEQYF. The CDR3 nucleotides are TGTGCCAGCAGCTTAGGTGCGGGAGTATTCTACGAGCAGTACTTC.

The chain joins TRBV7-3 to TRBJ1-2; possible D gene TRBD1, 6 bases. The CDR3 sequence is 13 residues long. The V and J ends lost 3 bases and 13 bases respectively, with 18 bases between them. Germline V lookup: CDR1 SGHTA, CDR2 FQGTGA. This chain's CDR3 is CASSLDLRGSVTF. CDR3 nucleotides: TGTGCCAGCAGCTTGGATCTCAGGGGTTCGGTCACCTTC.

CDR3 residues: CASSRDRVSGEKLFF. For the CDR3, the DNA is TGTGCCAGCAGCCGGGACAGGGTGAGCGGTGAAAAACTGTTTTTT. The V call is TRBV7-8, the J call TRBJ1-4; 9 bases are shared with TRBD1. The CDR3 has 15 residues. J gave up 7 bases and V 5 bases, and 8 bases lay outside the gene matches. From germline, CDR1 is SGHVS and CDR2 FQNEAQ. Looking up the rest from reference TRBV7-8 and TRBJ1-4 gives the full variable domain: GAGVSQSPRYKVAKRGQDVALRCDPISGHVSLFWYQQALGQGPEFLTYFQNEAQLDKSGLPSDRFFAERPEGSVSTLKIQRTQQEDSAVYLCASSRDRVSGEKLFFGSGTQLSVL.

A few counts support this clone. The rearrangement uses TRBV30 and TRBJ1-1; D is uncertain. The V and J ends lost 0 bases and 0 bases respectively, with 8 bases between them. Germline V gene lookup returns CDR1 GTSNPN and CDR2 SVGIG (reference sequence). The CDR3 loop spans 14 amino acids. CDR3 nucleotides: TGTGCCTGGAGTGTATCGCAGATGAACACTGAAGCTTTCTTT. Translated, it gives CAWSVSQMNTEAFF. The whole variable domain, filled in from reference TRBV30 and TRBJ1-1, reads SQTIHQWPATLVQPVGSPLSLECTVEGTSNPNLYWYRQAAGRGLQLLFYSVGIGQISSEVPQNLSASRPQDRQFILSSKKLLLSDSGFYLCAWSVSQMNTEAFFGQGTRLTVV.